The rows below give T cell receptor beta chains drawn from one sample of a study of cytomegalovirus exposure and HLA in healthy donors. Here immunoSEQ multiplex PCR was the method, and the copy in TCRdb shows in-frame clones only, minus some. The data show fewer than 65,000 clones, 80% to 90% seen once. Source material: PBMCs. The source is a woman aged 18-29 years in good health and CMV-seronegative. The CDR3 runs from the conserved cysteine through the conserved F or W. The D gene is left open where the match is weak. For some rows the clone size is stated as once, few or many, or as a class when expanded; others skip it.

D gene	V gene	J gene	clone size	CDR3 protein	CDR3 DNA
NA	TRBV19	TRBJ1-1	NA	CASSLSTGMNTEAFF	TGTGCCAGTAGTTTGTCGACAGGAATGAACACTGAAGCTTTCTTT
TRBD2	TRBV5-4	TRBJ2-2	NA	CASRRTSGVNTGELFF	TGTGCCAGCAGGCGGACTAGCGGGGTCAACACCGGGGAGCTGTTTTTT
NA	TRBV19	TRBJ1-3	NA	CASRIRTAGNTIYF	TGTGCCAGCAGAATCCGGACAGCTGGAAACACCATATATTTT
NA	TRBV4-1	TRBJ2-5	few	CASFTGETQYF	TGCGCCAGCTTTACGGGGGAGACCCAGTACTTC
TRBD2	TRBV9	TRBJ2-7	NA	CASSRTSRSSAQYF	TGTGCCAGCAGCAGGACTAGTCGCTCGTCCGCGCAGTACTTC
TRBD2	TRBV4-2	TRBJ2-1	NA	CASSQALAGLAYEQFF	TGTGCCAGCAGCCAAGCACTAGCGGGGTTAGCATATGAGCAGTTCTTC
TRBD1	TRBV19	TRBJ1-2	NA	CASWMTGGSGYGYTF	TGTGCCAGCTGGATGACAGGGGGCTCGGGCTATGGCTACACCTTC
TRBD2	TRBV4-2	TRBJ2-3	NA	CASSQGSGRGASTDTQYF	TGTGCCAGCAGCCAAGGTAGCGGGAGAGGGGCTAGCACAGATACGCAGTATTTT
TRBD2	TRBV25-1	TRBJ2-5	NA	CASRGLVGSGGQGETQYF	TGTGCCAGCAGGGGACTAGTGGGGAGCGGGGGGCAGGGGGAGACCCAGTACTTC
TRBD1	TRBV13	TRBJ2-5	NA	CASSQGTGGSTAQYF	TGTGCCAGCAGCCAGGGGACAGGGGGATCAACGGCCCAGTACTTC
NA	TRBV29-1	TRBJ1-5	NA	CSVVAGAGQPQHF	TGCAGCGTTGTAGCGGGGGCAGGACAGCCCCAGCATTTT
TRBD1	TRBV7-2	TRBJ2-7	NA	CASSRDRNYEQYF	TGTGCCAGCAGCCGGGACAGGAACTACGAGCAGTACTTC
NA	TRBV7-2	TRBJ2-1	NA	CASRPQGDEQFF	TGTGCCAGCAGGCCTCAGGGCGATGAGCAGTTCTTC
TRBD2	TRBV19	TRBJ2-2	NA	CASSRTSGSRELFF	TGTGCCAGTAGTAGGACTAGCGGGAGTCGGGAGCTGTTTTTT
NA	TRBV19	TRBJ2-3	NA	CASSRDGDTQYF	TGTGCCAGTTCCCGTGACGGGGATACGCAGTATTTT
TRBD1	TRBV6-4	TRBJ2-4	NA	CASSDSFDRGSIQYF	TGTGCCAGCAGTGACTCATTCGACAGGGGTTCCATTCAGTACTTC
NA	TRBV7-8	TRBJ2-1	NA	CASSLLAWNEQFF	TGTGCCAGCAGCCTACTAGCATGGAATGAGCAGTTCTTC
NA	TRBV30	TRBJ1-2	NA	CAWRPPLRYGGNYGYTF	TGTGCCTGGAGGCCTCCTCTCAGATACGGGGGGAACTATGGCTACACCTTC
TRBD1	TRBV19	TRBJ2-7	NA	CASNRQGSYEQYF	TGTGCCAGTAATCGACAGGGCTCCTACGAGCAGTACTTC
TRBD1	TRBV5-1	TRBJ1-6	once	CASSLQGAGYNSPLHF	TGCGCCAGCAGCTTACAGGGGGCAGGTTATAATTCACCCCTCCACTTT
TRBD1	TRBV30	TRBJ1-2	NA	CAWSVGRDSPYGYTF	TGTGCCTGGAGTGTCGGTAGGGACAGCCCCTATGGCTACACCTTC
TRBD1	TRBV7-2	TRBJ2-7	NA	CASSWGRGMYEQYF	TGTGCCAGCAGCTGGGGCAGGGGGATGTACGAGCAGTACTTC
NA	TRBV5-4	TRBJ2-3	NA	CASSSRIISTDTQYF	TGTGCCAGCAGCTCGAGGATAATTAGCACAGATACGCAGTATTTT
NA	TRBV6-5	TRBJ2-2	once	CALLTGTGELFF	TGTGCCCTCCTTACTGGCACCGGGGAGCTGTTTTTT
NA	TRBV2	TRBJ2-4	NA	CASHGGGTATNIQYF	TGTGCCAGCCACGGGGGGGGGACAGCAACAAACATTCAGTACTTC
TRBD1	TRBV14	TRBJ2-5	once	CASSPGTARETQYF	TGTGCCAGCAGCCCCGGGACAGCTAGGGAGACCCAGTACTTC
NA	TRBV5-4	TRBJ1-1	NA	CASSLGLQTSGTEAFF	TGTGCCAGCAGCTTGGGTTTACAGACCTCTGGGACTGAAGCTTTCTTT
TRBD1	TRBV5-4	TRBJ2-7	once	CASSRGGTGTGVVRTYEQYF	TGTGCCAGCAGCCGGGGGGGGACCGGGACAGGGGTGGTTCGGACCTACGAGCAGTACTTC